This passage covers 3 T cell receptor beta chains from one sample sequenced in a study of regulatory T cells in long-lasting Graves disease. The time point is: newly diagnosed GD, antithyroid drugs for less than 3 months. PBMCs provided the RNA from which the TCR library was made. Libraries of TCR beta came from iRepertoire HTBI primers plus Arm-PCR of CDR3 regions. TCRdb re-called the multiplex PCR reads through MiXCR, storing one row per CDR3 protein. This table holds some 500,000 distinct CDR3 sequences, about 14% found once. The sample also formed part of further work on T cells in Graves' hyperthyroidism and ophthalmopathy.

This specimen was peripheral blood mononuclear cells (PBMCs), taken at new diagnosis, from a patient treated with antithyroid drugs. These receptors were collected from a man younger than 40 with Graves disease.

The V call is TRBV19, the J call TRBJ2-3; tentatively, D is TRBD2 (5 bases). This CDR3 spans 15 amino acids. CDR1 LNHDA and CDR2 SQIVND come from the germline V gene (reference sequence). V dropped 2 bases and J dropped 6 bases, with 15 bases sitting between them. The CDR3, as DNA: TGTGCCAGTAGTATAATTGTGGGAGAACTGGATACGCAGTATTTT. Protein sequence: CASSIIVGELDTQYF.

The chain uses TRBV2 and TRBJ2-5; 8 nucleotides agree with TRBD1. CDR3 length: 15 residues. From germline, CDR1 is SNHLY and CDR2 FYNNEI. J lost 4 bases, V lost 6 bases, and 10 bases had no gene match. The CDR3 sequence is CASRPTDRGRETQYF. CDR3 nucleotide sequence: TGTGCCAGCAGACCGACCGACAGGGGTCGAGAGACCCAGTACTTC.

V and J are TRBV29-1 and TRBJ2-7; perhaps D is TRBD1 or TRBD2 (5 bases each). V lost 7 bases, J lost 4 bases, and 20 bases lay in between. The CDR3 is made up of 14 amino acids. Germline V CDR1 and CDR2: SQVTM, ANQGSEA. CDR3 in amino acids: CSALKRDQVYEQYF. Here the CDR3 DNA reads TGCAGCGCCCTTAAGAGGGACCAGGTTTACGAGCAGTACTTC.